This TCR beta chain was identified during a study of a mutant IDH1 vaccine in newly diagnosed glioma. About the study: Beginning 4-6 weeks after radiotherapy alone, or with temozolomide cycles, vaccination took place.

TCRdb's copy holds only in-frame clones and misses some; the assay was immunoSEQ multiplex PCR. Of tens of thousands of clones detected, 90% to 95% appear once; the ten largest clones hold under 0.7%. A note on this clone: What it binds is unknown.

The time point is: week 5, during vaccination. In every dose of vaccine, 300 ug of mutant IDH1 20-mer peptide was given alongside topical imiquimod. Sequencing was performed on PBMCs, taken from a glioma patient whose treatment included an IDH1 peptide vaccine. The source of this sequence is a woman aged 50 to 60 with glioma.

CDR3 amino acids: CASSTPTGSIPEAFF. CDR3 sequence (DNA): TGTGCCAGCAGCACCCCGACAGGGAGTATACCTGAAGCTTTCTTT. The chain recombines TRBV6-1 with TRBJ1-1, with 7 bases that match TRBD1. From germline, CDR1 is MNHNS and CDR2 SASEGT. The V gene end was trimmed by 6 bases and the J gene end by 6 bases; junction bases not matched to a gene: 13. This CDR3 is 15 amino acids long.